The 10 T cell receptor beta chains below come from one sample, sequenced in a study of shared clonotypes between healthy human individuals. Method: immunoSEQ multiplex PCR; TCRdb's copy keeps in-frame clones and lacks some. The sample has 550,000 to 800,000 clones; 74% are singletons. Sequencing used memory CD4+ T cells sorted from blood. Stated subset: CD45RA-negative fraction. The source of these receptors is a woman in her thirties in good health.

In nucleotides, the CDR3 is TGCGCCAGCATTCCCGGGGACCGGGACACCGGGGAGCTGTTTTTT. It codes for CASIPGDRDTGELFF. The chain is built from TRBV5-1 and TRBJ2-2; D is possibly TRBD1 or TRBD2 (5 bases each). The CDR3 sequence is 15 residues long. Looked up from germline, CDR1 is SGHRS and CDR2 is YFSETQ. Trimming removed 6 bases at V and 3 bases at J, with 15 bases between.

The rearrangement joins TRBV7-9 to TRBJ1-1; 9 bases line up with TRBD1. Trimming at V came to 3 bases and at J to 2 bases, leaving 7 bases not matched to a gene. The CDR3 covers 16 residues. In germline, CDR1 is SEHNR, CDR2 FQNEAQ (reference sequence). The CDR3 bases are TGTGCCAGCAGCTTCCGGACAGGGGCGGTCAACACTGAAGCTTTCTTT. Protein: CASSFRTGAVNTEAFF.

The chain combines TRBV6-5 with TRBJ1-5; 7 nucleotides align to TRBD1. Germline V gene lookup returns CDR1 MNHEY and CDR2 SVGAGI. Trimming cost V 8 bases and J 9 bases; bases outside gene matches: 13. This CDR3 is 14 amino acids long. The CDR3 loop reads CASLRGQGNGPQHF. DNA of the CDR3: TGTGCCAGCCTTAGGGGGCAGGGAAATGGGCCCCAGCATTTT.

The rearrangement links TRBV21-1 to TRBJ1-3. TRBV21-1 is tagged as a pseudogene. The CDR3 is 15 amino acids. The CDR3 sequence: CASSEREVGRNTIYF. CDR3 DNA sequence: TGTGCCAGCAGCGAAAGGGAGGTTGGCAGAAACACCATATATTTT.

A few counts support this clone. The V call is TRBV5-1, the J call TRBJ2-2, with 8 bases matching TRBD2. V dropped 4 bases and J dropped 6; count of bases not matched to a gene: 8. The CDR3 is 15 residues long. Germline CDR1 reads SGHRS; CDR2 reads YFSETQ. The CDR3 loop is CASSPRAGEAGELFF. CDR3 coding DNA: TGCGCCAGCAGCCCTAGAGCGGGAGAGGCCGGGGAGCTGTTTTTT.

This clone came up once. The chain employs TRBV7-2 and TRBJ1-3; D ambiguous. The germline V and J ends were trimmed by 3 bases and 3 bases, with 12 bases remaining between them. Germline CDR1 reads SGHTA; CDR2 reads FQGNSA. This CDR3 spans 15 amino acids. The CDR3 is CASSLTSGGGNTIYF. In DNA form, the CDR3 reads TGTGCCAGCAGCTTGACCTCGGGAGGTGGAAACACCATATATTTT.

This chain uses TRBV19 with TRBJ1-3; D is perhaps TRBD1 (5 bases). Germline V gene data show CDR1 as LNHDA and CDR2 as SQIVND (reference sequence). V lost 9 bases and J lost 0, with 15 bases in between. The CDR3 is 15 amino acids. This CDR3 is CASSGRISSGNTIYF. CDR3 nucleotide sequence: TGTGCCAGCTCGGGACGGATAAGCTCTGGAAACACCATATATTTT.

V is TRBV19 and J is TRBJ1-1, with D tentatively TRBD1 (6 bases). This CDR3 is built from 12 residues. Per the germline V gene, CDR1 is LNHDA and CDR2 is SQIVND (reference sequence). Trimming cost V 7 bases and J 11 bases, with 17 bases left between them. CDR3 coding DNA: TGTGCCAGTACCCAGGGGACCGGGGTGGCTTTCTTT. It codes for CASTQGTGVAFF.

CDR3 residues: CASSSIGETQYF. CDR3 DNA: TGTGCCAGCAGCTCGATCGGGGAGACCCAGTACTTC. The V call is TRBV11-3, the J call TRBJ2-5; D remains unclear. This CDR3 is built from 12 residues. In germline, CDR1 is SGHNT, CDR2 YENEEA. The germline V and J ends were trimmed by 4 bases and 5 bases, with 8 bases remaining between them.

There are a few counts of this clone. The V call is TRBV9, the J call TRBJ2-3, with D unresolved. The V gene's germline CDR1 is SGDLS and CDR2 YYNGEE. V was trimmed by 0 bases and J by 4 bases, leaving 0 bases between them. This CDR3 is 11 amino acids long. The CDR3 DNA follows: TGTGCCAGCAGCGTAGCAGATACGCAGTATTTT. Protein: CASSVADTQYF.